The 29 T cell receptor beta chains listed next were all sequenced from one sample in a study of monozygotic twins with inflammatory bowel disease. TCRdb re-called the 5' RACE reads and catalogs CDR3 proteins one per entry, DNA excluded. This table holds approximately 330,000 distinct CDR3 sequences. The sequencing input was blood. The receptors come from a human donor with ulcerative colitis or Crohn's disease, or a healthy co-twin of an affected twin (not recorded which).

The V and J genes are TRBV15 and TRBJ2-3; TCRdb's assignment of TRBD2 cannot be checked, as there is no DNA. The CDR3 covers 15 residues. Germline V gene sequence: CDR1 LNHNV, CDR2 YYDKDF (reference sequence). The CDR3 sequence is CATSSWSAGTDTQYF.

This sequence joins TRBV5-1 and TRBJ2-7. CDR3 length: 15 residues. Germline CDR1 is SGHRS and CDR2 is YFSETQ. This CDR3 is CASSLVSDLSYEQYF.

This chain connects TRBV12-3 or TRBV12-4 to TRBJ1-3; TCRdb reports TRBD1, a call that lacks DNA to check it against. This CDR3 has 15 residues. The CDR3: CASSRPRGSGNTIYF.

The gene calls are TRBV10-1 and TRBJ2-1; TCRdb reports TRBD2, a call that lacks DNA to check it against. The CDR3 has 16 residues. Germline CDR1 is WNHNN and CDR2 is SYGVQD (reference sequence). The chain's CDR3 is CASSESQREDVDEQFF.

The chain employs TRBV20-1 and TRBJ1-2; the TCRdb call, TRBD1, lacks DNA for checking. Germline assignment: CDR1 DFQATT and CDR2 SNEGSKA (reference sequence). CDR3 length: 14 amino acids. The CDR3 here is CSAKFTGPNYGYTF.

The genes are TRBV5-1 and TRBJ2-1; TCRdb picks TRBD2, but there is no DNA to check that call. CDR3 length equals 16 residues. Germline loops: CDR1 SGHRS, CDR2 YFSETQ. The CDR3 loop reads CASSVLSGGALNEQFF.

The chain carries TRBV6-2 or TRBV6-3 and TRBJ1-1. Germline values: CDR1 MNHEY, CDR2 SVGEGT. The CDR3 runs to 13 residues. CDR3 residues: CASSREGWTEAFF.

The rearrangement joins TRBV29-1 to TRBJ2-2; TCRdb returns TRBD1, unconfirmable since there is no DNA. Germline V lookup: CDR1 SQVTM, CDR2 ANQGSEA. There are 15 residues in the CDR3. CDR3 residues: CSVSPGHLNTGELFF.

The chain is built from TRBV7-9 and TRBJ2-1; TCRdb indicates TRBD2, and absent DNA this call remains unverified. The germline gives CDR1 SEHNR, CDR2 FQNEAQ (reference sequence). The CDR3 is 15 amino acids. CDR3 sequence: CASVRASGGYNEQFF.

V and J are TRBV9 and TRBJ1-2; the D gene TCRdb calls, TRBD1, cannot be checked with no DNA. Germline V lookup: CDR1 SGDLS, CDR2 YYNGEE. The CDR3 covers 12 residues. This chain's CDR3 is CASSVRGPGYTF.

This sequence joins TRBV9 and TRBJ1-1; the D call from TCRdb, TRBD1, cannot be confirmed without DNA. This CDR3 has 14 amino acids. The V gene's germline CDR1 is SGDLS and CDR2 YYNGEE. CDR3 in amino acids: CASTPGQMNTEAFF. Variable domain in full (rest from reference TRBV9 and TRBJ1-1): DSGVTQTPKHLITATGQRVTLRCSPRSGDLSVYWYQQSLDQGLQFLIQYYNGEERAKGNILERFSAQQFPDLHSELNLSSLELGDSALYFCASTPGQMNTEAFFGQGTRLTVV.

The CDR3 is CASSIVLRVANTGELFF. The chain employs TRBV19 and TRBJ2-2. Germline V gene data show CDR1 as LNHDA and CDR2 as SQIVND (reference sequence). The CDR3 runs to 17 residues.

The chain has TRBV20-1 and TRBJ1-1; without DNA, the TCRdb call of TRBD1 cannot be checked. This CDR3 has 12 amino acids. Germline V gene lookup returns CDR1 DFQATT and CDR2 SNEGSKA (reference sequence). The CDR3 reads CSLPPWGSEAFF.

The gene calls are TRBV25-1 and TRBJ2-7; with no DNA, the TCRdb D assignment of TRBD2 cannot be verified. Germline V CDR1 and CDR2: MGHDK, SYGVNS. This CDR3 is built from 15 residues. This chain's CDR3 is CASSESASGRGEQYF.

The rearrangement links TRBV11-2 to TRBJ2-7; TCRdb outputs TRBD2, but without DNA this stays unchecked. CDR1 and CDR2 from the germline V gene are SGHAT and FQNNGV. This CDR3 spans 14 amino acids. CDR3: CASSLSGGLYEQYF.

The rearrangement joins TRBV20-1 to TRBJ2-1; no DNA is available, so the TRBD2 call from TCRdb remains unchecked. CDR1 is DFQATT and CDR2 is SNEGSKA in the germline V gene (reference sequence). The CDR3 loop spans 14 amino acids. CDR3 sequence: CSASATSSYNEQFF.

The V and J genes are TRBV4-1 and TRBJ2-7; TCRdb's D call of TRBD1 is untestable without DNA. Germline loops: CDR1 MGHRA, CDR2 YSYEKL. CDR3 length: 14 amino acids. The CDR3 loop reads CASSQEGGTYEQYF.

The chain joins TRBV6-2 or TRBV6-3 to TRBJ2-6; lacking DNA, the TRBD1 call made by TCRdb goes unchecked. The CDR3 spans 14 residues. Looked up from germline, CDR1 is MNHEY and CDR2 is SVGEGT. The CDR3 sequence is CASIAAPGANVLTF.

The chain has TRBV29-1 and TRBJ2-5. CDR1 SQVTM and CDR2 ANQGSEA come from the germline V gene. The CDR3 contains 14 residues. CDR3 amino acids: CSTRQFSDQETQYF.

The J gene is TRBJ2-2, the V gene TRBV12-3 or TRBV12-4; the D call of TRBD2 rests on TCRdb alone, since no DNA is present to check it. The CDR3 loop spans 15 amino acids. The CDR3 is CASSLVERAHRELFF.

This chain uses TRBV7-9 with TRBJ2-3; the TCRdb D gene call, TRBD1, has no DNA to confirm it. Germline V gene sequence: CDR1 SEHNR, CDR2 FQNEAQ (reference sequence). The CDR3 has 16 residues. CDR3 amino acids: CASSPVRAFGPDTQYF.

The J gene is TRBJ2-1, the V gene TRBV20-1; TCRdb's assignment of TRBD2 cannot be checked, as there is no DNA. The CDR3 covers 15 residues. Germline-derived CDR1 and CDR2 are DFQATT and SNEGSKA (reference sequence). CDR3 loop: CSAPGTSGSRDEQFF.

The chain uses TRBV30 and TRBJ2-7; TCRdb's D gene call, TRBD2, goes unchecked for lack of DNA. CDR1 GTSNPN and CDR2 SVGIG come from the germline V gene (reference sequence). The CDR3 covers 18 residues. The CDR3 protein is CAWSVIPPMTAASYEQYF.

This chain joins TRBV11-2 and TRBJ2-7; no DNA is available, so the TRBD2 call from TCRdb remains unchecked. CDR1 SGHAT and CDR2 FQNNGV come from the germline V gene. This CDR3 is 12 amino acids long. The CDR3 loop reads CASSNSGVEQYF. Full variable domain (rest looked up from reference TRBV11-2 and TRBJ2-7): EAGVAQSPRYKIIEKRQSVAFWCNPISGHATLYWYQQILGQGPKLLIQFQNNGVVDDSQLPKDRFSAERLKGVDSTLKIQPAKLEDSAVYLCASSNSGVEQYFGPGTRLTVT.

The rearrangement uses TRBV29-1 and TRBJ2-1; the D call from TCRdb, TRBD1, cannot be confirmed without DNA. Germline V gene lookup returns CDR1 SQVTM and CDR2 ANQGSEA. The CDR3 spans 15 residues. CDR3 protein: CSVEGLARSYNEQFF.

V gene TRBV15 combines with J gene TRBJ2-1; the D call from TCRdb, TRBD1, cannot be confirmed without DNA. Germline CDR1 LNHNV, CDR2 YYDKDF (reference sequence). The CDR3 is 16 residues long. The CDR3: CATSRGKTQGENEQFF. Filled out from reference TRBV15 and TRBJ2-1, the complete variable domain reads DAMVIQNPRYQVTQFGKPVTLSCSQTLNHNVMYWYQQKSSQAPKLLFHYYDKDFNNEADTPDNFQSRRPNTSFCFLDIRSPGLGDTAMYLCATSRGKTQGENEQFFGPGTRLTVL.

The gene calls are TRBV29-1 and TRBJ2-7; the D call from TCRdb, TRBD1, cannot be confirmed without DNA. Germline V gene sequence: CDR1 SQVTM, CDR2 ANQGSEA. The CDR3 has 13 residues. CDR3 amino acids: CSAGGVRSYEQYF.

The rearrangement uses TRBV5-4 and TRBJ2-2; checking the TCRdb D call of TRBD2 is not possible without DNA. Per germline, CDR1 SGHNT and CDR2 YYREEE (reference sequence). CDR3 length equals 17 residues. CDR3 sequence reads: CASSSILAGPEGGELFF.

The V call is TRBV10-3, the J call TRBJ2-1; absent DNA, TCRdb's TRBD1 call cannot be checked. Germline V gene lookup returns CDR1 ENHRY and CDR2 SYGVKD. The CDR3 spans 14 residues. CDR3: CAITDPRGHNEQFF.